This entry features one TCR beta chain sequence. Its specificity is not known. This sample was included in a study of shared clonotypes between healthy human individuals. Study-level results: Sampling included only blood; tissue repertoires likely differ. Clonotypes which were not shared had lower generation probabilities than clonotypes that all four donors shared. A generally larger estimated richness was seen in naive subsets than in memory subsets.

V gave up 2 bases and J gave up 11 bases, with 8 bases separating them. CDR3 length equals 11 residues. Germline V gene sequence: CDR1 SGHRS, CDR2 YFSETQ. Researchers divided each subset's genomic DNA evenly across several immunoSEQ plates. TCRdb's table, derived via immunoSEQ multiplex PCR, lists solely in-frame clones and lacks some. The sample has millions of clones, over 85% seen once. This chain links TRBV5-1 with TRBJ2-1; TRBD1 or TRBD2 may be the D gene (5 bases each). The source of this sequence is a man aged 18 to 30 in good health. Sequencing input: naive CD4+ T cells sorted from blood. Subset described: CD45RA+ positively selected. The CDR3, as DNA: TGCGCCAGCAGCTTCCGGGACCAGCAGTTCTTC. It specifies CASSFRDQQFF.